The 8 T cell receptor beta chains in this list originate from one sample, sequenced in a study of blood T cell repertoires in COVID-19. This table comes from immunoSEQ multiplex PCR, and its TCRdb copy is limited to in-frame clones, with some not included. The sample holds approximately 250,000 clones, over 80% seen once. Material for sequencing was PBMCs or T cells enriched from blood (not recorded which). All receptors come from a woman in her twenties or thirties with acute COVID-19.

V gene TRBV6-2 or TRBV6-3 combines with J gene TRBJ2-3; the D is unclear. The CDR3 has 12 amino acids. Germline V gives CDR1 MNHEY, CDR2 SVGEGT. With 4 bases removed from V and 4 bases from J, the gap between germline ends came to 6 bases. This chain's CDR3 is CASSFPSDTQYF. In DNA form, the CDR3 reads TGTGCCAGCAGTTTTCCCTCAGATACGCAGTATTTT.

J is TRBJ2-3 and V is TRBV19, with 12 bases aligning to TRBD2. Germline CDR1 reads LNHDA; CDR2 reads SQIVND (reference sequence). Unmatched junction bases numbered 5, after V lost 7 bases and J lost 3 bases. This CDR3 contains 15 residues. The CDR3 DNA is TGTGCCAGTACCCCGACTAGCGGGAGTACAGATACGCAGTATTTT. It encodes CASTPTSGSTDTQYF.

The CDR3 region is CASRELTGSPEAFF. The DNA for the CDR3 is TGTGCCAGTAGAGAACTGACAGGCTCACCTGAAGCTTTCTTT. This chain uses TRBV19 with TRBJ1-1, with D possibly TRBD1 on 6 matching bases. CDR1 is LNHDA, CDR2 SQIVND, per germline (reference sequence). The CDR3 is made up of 14 amino acids. Trimming took off 6 bases at V and 6 bases at J, with 17 bases between the two ends.

The rearrangement joins TRBV7-2 to TRBJ2-3; 14 bases align to TRBD2. J lost 0 bases, V lost 5 bases, and 7 bases had no gene match. The CDR3 contains 18 residues. The germline V gene has CDR1 SGHTA and CDR2 FQGNSA. CDR3 sequence (DNA): TGTGCCAGCAGCACCGGGACTAGCGGGAGAACTAGCACAGATACGCAGTATTTT. Amino acids: CASSTGTSGRTSTDTQYF.

The rearrangement links TRBV19 to TRBJ1-1, with a tentative D call TRBD1 (6 bases). Trimming removed 1 base at V and 2 bases at J, with 14 bases between. CDR1 and CDR2 from the germline V gene are LNHDA and SQIVND (reference sequence). There are 16 residues in the CDR3. The CDR3 DNA is TGTGCCAGTAGTATAGTCCCAGGGGACATAAACACTGAAGCTTTCTTT. This encodes CASSIVPGDINTEAFF.

The chain has TRBV7-9 and TRBJ1-2, with D possibly being TRBD1 (6 bases). Per germline, CDR1 SEHNR and CDR2 FQNEAQ (reference sequence). The CDR3 has 15 residues. With 1 base removed from V and 4 bases from J, the gap between germline ends came to 13 bases. The CDR3 nucleotides read TGTGCCAGCAGCTTAGAGACACCCAGGGGCTATGGCTACACCTTC. Translating it yields CASSLETPRGYGYTF.

The chain joins TRBV28 to TRBJ1-5; D remains unclear. V was clipped by 3 bases and J by 11 bases, with 11 bases between them. This CDR3 comprises 12 residues. CDR1 MDHEN and CDR2 SYDVKM come from the germline V gene. The CDR3 sequence: CASSLETRAQHF. CDR3 nucleotide sequence: TGTGCCAGCAGTTTGGAAACCCGGGCCCAGCATTTT.

The chain links TRBV29-1 to TRBJ2-1; tentative D call: TRBD1 (5 bases). CDR3 length: 13 residues. Per germline, CDR1 SQVTM and CDR2 ANQGSEA. Trimming stripped 2 bases from V and 11 bases from J, with 16 bases between. For the CDR3, the DNA is TGCAGCGTTGAACAACCCCAGGGTATTCAGCAGTTCTTC. Residues: CSVEQPQGIQQFF.